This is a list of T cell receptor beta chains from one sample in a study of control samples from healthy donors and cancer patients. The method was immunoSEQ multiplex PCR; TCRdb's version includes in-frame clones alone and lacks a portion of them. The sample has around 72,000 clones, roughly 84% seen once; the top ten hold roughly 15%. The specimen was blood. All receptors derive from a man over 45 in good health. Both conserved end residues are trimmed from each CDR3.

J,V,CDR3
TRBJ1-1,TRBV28,ASSLGGSAEAF
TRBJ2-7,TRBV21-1,ASSSRAGLAGISYEQY
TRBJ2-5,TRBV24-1,ATSTPRETQY
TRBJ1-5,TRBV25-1,ASSDGSNQPQH
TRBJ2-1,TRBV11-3,ASSASSGESSYNEQF
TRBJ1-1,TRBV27,ASRSDRDSRGTEAF
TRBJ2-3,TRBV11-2,ASRTTRGRSTDTQY
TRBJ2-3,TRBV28,ASSPRLAGGWGSTDTQY
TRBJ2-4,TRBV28,ASTRPTAKNIQY
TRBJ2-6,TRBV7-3,ASSLSGPENAGANVLT
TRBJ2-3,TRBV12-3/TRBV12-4,ASSLIIDTQY
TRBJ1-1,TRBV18,ASSPLGGTEAF
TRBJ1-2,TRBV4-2,ASRPEGDYGYT
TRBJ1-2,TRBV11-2,ASSKGDSLLYGYT
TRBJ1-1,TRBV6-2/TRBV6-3,ASSYQKNTEAF
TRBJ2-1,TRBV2,ASRVSGRFDEQF
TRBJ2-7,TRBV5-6,ASSSQDRGNHEQY
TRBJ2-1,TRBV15,ATSRTDNEQF
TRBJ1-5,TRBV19,ASSIGRQGNNQPQH
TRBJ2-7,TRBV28,ASGQGARVYEQY
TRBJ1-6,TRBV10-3,AAAKTGRGSPLH
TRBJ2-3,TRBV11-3,ASSFPREPRAH
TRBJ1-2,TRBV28,ASSPFNSNYGYT
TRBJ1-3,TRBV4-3,ASSQDRPYSGNTIY
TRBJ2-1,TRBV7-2,ASSKGSTSSYNEQF
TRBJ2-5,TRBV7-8,ASTLRAGKTQY
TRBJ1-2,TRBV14,ASSPGDPPVEGYT
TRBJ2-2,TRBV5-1,ASSLTGQNTGELF
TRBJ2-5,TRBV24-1,ATSVASGSGETQY
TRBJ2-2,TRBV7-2,ASSLRLAGTGELF
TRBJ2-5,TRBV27,ASGTLQETQY
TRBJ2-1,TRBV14,ASSQGPSAGVGEQF
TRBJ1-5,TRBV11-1,ASLGTGTNQPQH
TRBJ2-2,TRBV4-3,ASSQARGGRGTGELF
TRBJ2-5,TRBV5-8,ASSPERKAQY
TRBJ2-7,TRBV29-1,SVRQGALDEQY
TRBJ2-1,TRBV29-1,SVKELAETVGEQF
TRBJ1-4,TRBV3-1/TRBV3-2,ASSLGRVWEKLF
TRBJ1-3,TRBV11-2,ASSWTGTSGNTIY
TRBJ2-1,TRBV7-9,ASSPGTSGAYNEQF
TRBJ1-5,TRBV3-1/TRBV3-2,ASSHRGNQPQH
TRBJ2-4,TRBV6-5,ASSYREGNIQY
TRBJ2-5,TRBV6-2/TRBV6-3,ASSWGTGRETQY
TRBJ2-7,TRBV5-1,ASSLLGGNYEQY
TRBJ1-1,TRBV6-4,ASRDTNKGTEAF
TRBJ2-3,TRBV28,ASSRYGDPGHTQY
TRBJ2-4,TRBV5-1,ASSLGENRGANIQY
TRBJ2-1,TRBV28,ASSLFTLRSYNEQF
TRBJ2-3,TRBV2,ARTWGVSVSDTQY
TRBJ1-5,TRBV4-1,ASSQVGVSNQPQH
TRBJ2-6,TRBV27,ASSFRALSGANVLT
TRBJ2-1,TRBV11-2,ASSLVGRAYNEQF
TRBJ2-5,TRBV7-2,ASSGLGEETQY